Below, one T cell receptor (beta chain) is given with its context. CDR3 length equals 17 residues. V lost 0 bases, J lost 2 bases, and 6 bases stayed unmatched. The germline CDR1 and CDR2 sequences are LGHNA and YNFKEQ. Authors' processing steps: By means of reference gene primer amplification, nucleated cell counts were estimated. Generated by immunoSEQ multiplex PCR, the TCRdb table keeps only in-frame clones and is missing some. D and trimming come from the DNA, and the V and J calls and clone size come from that table. The table lists about 150,000 clones, roughly 77% of them singletons. These data belong to a study of blood T cell repertoires in COVID-19. Whole-study context: The United States, Italy and Spain were the sources of the acute and convalescent COVID-19 samples. PBMCs, B-cell-depleted T cells, or T cells were the source of the cDNA or gDNA that made up the material.

During active infection, Seattle patients enrolled and were then monitored through disease. The TCR originated in a woman in her 70s with COVID-19, enrolled during active disease. Sequencing used peripheral blood. The chain is built from TRBV4-2 and TRBJ1-3; 8 nucleotides line up with TRBD1. The DNA of the CDR3 is TGTGCCAGCAGCCAAGATAGGACCAGGGGGCCTGGAAACACCATATATTTT. As protein: CASSQDRTRGPGNTIYF.